This TCR beta chain stems from a study of T cell responses to AZD1222 COVID-19 vaccine. Points from the study as a whole: Baseline seropositives among AZD1222 recipients totaled only six or seven.

The V gene lost 2 bases and the J gene lost 5 bases, with 7 bases spanning the gap. The germline V gene has CDR1 MNHEY and CDR2 SMNVEV (reference sequence). The CDR3 totals 13 residues. Details on this clone: Its antigen is unidentified.

Clones were read by immunoSEQ multiplex PCR, and TCRdb kept only the in-frame ones, dropping some. The repertoire includes about 150,000 clones, under 95% of them detected once, and roughly 2.9% sits in the top ten. The chain uses TRBV27 and TRBJ2-4, with no clear D. The TCR sequence derives from an adult in good health. Sequences were derived from peripheral blood, sampled on day 0 of MenACWY control vaccination. The CDR3 protein is CASSLTVQNIQYF. In DNA, the CDR3 is TGTGCCAGCAGTTTAACCGTGCAAAACATTCAGTACTTC.